Below are 20 T cell receptor beta chains sequenced from a single sample in a study of cytomegalovirus exposure and HLA in healthy donors. Sequenced by immunoSEQ multiplex PCR; TCRdb stores in-frame clones only, minus some. The sample consists of over 85,000 clones, roughly 89% of them appearing once. The sample taken for sequencing was PBMCs. The receptor set was obtained from a woman under 30 in good health and CMV-seronegative.

The chain recombines TRBV7-2 with TRBJ2-5, with 8 bases that match TRBD2. Germline V gene lookup returns CDR1 SGHTA and CDR2 FQGNSA. J lost 1 base, V lost 5 bases, and 15 bases had no gene match. CDR3 length: 18 amino acids. CDR3 in DNA: TGTGCCAGCAGCCGCTTCACTAGCGGTGGGGCGCCCCAAGAGACCCAGTACTTC. Its translation: CASSRFTSGGAPQETQYF.

The chain is built from TRBV19 and TRBJ2-7, with 8 bases fitting TRBD1. Germline CDR1 LNHDA, CDR2 SQIVND (reference sequence). CDR3 length: 15 residues. The junction had 13 bases not matched to a gene; V was cut back by 5 bases and J by 7 bases. The CDR3 loop is CASSSPGQVVLEQYF. The CDR3 region has the DNA TGTGCCAGTAGTTCTCCGGGACAGGTGGTATTAGAGCAGTACTTC.

The genes are TRBV7-2 and TRBJ2-2; TRBD2 might be the D (7 bases). With 5 bases removed from V and 8 bases from J, the gap between germline ends came to 15 bases. Germline lookup yields CDR1 SGHTA and CDR2 FQGNSA. This CDR3 comprises 14 residues. The CDR3 nucleotides are TGTGCCAGCAGCACCGCGAGGGGGGGAGGGGAGCTGTTTTTT. Translated: CASSTARGGGELFF.

The V and J genes are TRBV5-1 and TRBJ2-2; 10 positions agree with TRBD1. The V gene's germline CDR1 is SGHRS and CDR2 YFSETQ. The CDR3 runs to 15 residues. V lost 4 bases and J lost 7; bases outside the gene matches: 7. The CDR3: CASSNRTGGIGELFF. The CDR3 DNA follows: TGCGCCAGCAGCAACCGGACAGGGGGGATCGGGGAGCTGTTTTTT.

The count of this clone is one. The rearrangement joins TRBV7-9 to TRBJ2-7, with 12 bases fitting TRBD2. The V gene's germline CDR1 is SEHNR and CDR2 FQNEAQ (reference sequence). This CDR3 spans 15 amino acids. V lost 7 bases to trimming and J lost 0 bases; unmatched junction nucleotides: 4. CDR3 nucleotides: TGTGCCAGCATCCGGACTAGCGGGACCTCCTACGAGCAGTACTTC. It translates to CASIRTSGTSYEQYF. The full variable domain, completed using reference TRBV7-9 and TRBJ2-7, is DTGVSQNPRHKITKRGQNVTFRCDPISEHNRLYWYRQTLGQGPEFLTYFQNEAQLEKSRLLSDRFSAERPKGSFSTLEIQRTEQGDSAMYLCASIRTSGTSYEQYFGPGTRLTVT.

The rearrangement links TRBV18 to TRBJ2-1, with D hard to call. CDR1 is KGHSH and CDR2 is LQKENI in the germline V gene. The CDR3 consists of 15 residues. The V end lost 2 bases, the J end lost 0 bases, and 8 bases lay between the germline ends. The CDR3 spells CASSPVPSSYNEQFF. The CDR3 region has the DNA TGTGCCAGCTCACCAGTCCCTAGCTCCTACAATGAGCAGTTCTTC. The whole variable domain, remainder taken from reference TRBV18 and TRBJ2-1, is NAGVMQNPRHLVRRRGQEARLRCSPMKGHSHVYWYRQLPEEGLKFMVYLQKENIIDESGMPKERFSAEFPKEGPSILRIQQVVRGDSAAYFCASSPVPSSYNEQFFGPGTRLTVL.

The chain is built from TRBV18 and TRBJ2-1; 15 positions match TRBD2. Germline CDR1 and CDR2: KGHSH and LQKENI. This CDR3 contains 18 residues. The V segment lost 3 bases and the J segment 4 bases; nucleotides outside the gene matches: 7. This chain's CDR3 is CASSPGLAGGKSYNEQFF. Written as DNA, the CDR3 is TGTGCCAGCTCACCGGGACTAGCGGGAGGAAAGTCGTACAATGAGCAGTTCTTC.

This chain links TRBV7-9 with TRBJ1-5; the D gene is possibly TRBD1 (6 bases). Germline CDR1 reads SEHNR; CDR2 reads FQNEAQ (reference sequence). Trimming removed 5 bases at V and 0 bases at J, with 17 bases between. This CDR3 is 17 amino acids long. The CDR3 loop reads CASSPGGAVRSNQPQHF. CDR3 bases: TGTGCCAGCAGCCCCGGGGGGGCGGTACGTAGCAATCAGCCCCAGCATTTT.

This chain uses TRBV7-3 with TRBJ1-2; D not resolved. The CDR3 is made up of 15 amino acids. Germline V gives CDR1 SGHTA, CDR2 FQGTGA. V lost 2 bases and J lost 8, with 18 bases in between. For the CDR3, the DNA is TGTGCCAGCAGCTTATATGGAGGAGCGACGGAGGGCTACACCTTC. Protein sequence: CASSLYGGATEGYTF.

The chain employs TRBV19 and TRBJ2-5, with D maybe TRBD1 (5 bases). Germline CDR1 LNHDA, CDR2 SQIVND (reference sequence). CDR3 size: 13 residues. Trimming took off 3 bases at V and 4 bases at J, with 9 bases between the two ends. CDR3 amino acids: CASSMPGIETQYF. The CDR3 bases are TGTGCCAGTAGTATGCCAGGGATAGAGACCCAGTACTTC. Full variable domain (outside the CDR3, taken from reference TRBV19 and TRBJ2-5): DGGITQSPKYLFRKEGQNVTLSCEQNLNHDAMYWYRQDPGQGLRLIYYSQIVNDFQKGDIAEGYSVSREKKESFPLTVTSAQKNPTAFYLCASSMPGIETQYFGPGTRLLVL.

The V and J genes are TRBV9 and TRBJ2-3, with TRBD2 identical over 9 bases. There are 16 residues in the CDR3. V trimming: 1 base; J trimming: 2 bases; junction bases outside the gene matches: 5. In germline, CDR1 is SGDLS, CDR2 YYNGEE. The CDR3 region is CASSVLAGADTDTQYF. Here the CDR3 DNA reads TGTGCCAGCAGCGTATTAGCGGGGGCCGACACAGATACGCAGTATTTT.

This sequence joins TRBV6-7 and TRBJ1-1; unclear D gene. TRBV6-7 is sorted into the ORF group, with uncertain function. The CDR3 is 19 residues long. V dropped 1 base and J dropped 0 bases, with 21 bases sitting between them. CDR3 loop: CASSYLSSRITSMNTEAFF. The CDR3, as DNA: TGTGCCAGCAGTTACTTGAGTTCGAGGATTACTTCTATGAACACTGAAGCTTTCTTT.

The J gene is TRBJ2-3, the V gene TRBV11-2; D might be TRBD2 (6 bases). Trimming took 6 bases from V and 4 from J, leaving 14 bases between them. The CDR3 is made up of 14 amino acids. The germline V gene encodes CDR1 SGHAT and CDR2 FQNNGV. CDR3 residues: CASREGLGSDTQYF. CDR3 sequence (DNA): TGTGCCAGCAGGGAGGGACTGGGCTCAGATACGCAGTATTTT.

This chain connects TRBV7-8 to TRBJ2-5; TRBD1 aligns across 7 bases. The trim removed 6 bases at V and 4 bases at J, leaving 8 bases unmatched. Per the germline V gene, CDR1 is SGHVS and CDR2 is FQNEAQ. The CDR3 is 14 residues long. The CDR3 nucleotides are TGTGCCAGCAGAACCGGCCCAGGGGGAGAGACCCAGTACTTC. Protein: CASRTGPGGETQYF. The variable domain in full, completed from reference TRBV7-8 and TRBJ2-5, reads GAGVSQSPRYKVAKRGQDVALRCDPISGHVSLFWYQQALGQGPEFLTYFQNEAQLDKSGLPSDRFFAERPEGSVSTLKIQRTQQEDSAVYLCASRTGPGGETQYFGPGTRLLVL.

The count of this clone is one. DNA for the CDR3: TGCGCCAGCAGCCGTCTCAGGGAGGATGAGCAGTTCTTC. This sequence encodes CASSRLREDEQFF. The chain combines TRBV4-3 with TRBJ2-1; a weak D match, TRBD2 (6 bases). The germline gives CDR1 LGHNA, CDR2 YSLEER. The CDR3 extends over 13 amino acids. V dropped 4 bases and J dropped 8 bases, with 12 bases sitting between them.

The chain links TRBV6-5 to TRBJ2-3; D remains unclear. Trimming cost V 2 bases and J 1 base, with 10 bases left between them. This CDR3 contains 15 residues. Germline CDR1 MNHEY, CDR2 SVGAGI. The DNA of the CDR3 is TGTGCCAGCAGTTACCTTTCCACACGCACAGATACGCAGTATTTT. Its translation is CASSYLSTRTDTQYF.

The rearrangement joins TRBV29-1 to TRBJ2-5; perhaps TRBD1 as D (5 bases). Germline V CDR1 and CDR2: SQVTM, ANQGSEA. V lost 6 bases to trimming and J lost 5 bases, with 16 bases between them. The CDR3 consists of 13 residues. The CDR3 DNA sequence: TGCAGCGTGAAACGAGGACAAACGGAGACCCAGTACTTC. This codes for CSVKRGQTETQYF.

This clone was detected once. This chain links TRBV5-1 with TRBJ1-1; D not resolved. Trimming took 1 base from V and 1 from J, leaving 8 bases between them. Germline values: CDR1 SGHRS, CDR2 YFSETQ. The CDR3 has 14 amino acids. The CDR3 is CASSLTYKNTEAFF. The CDR3 coding sequence is TGCGCCAGCAGCTTGACATACAAGAACACTGAAGCTTTCTTT.

The chain is built from TRBV5-6 and TRBJ2-5, with D possibly matching TRBD2 (6 bases). This CDR3 is built from 15 residues. CDR1 is SGHDT, CDR2 YYEEEE, per germline. The V end lost 0 bases, the J end lost 4 bases, and 13 bases lay between the germline ends. The CDR3 loop reads CASSLGGLGGETQYF. The CDR3 DNA sequence: TGTGCCAGCAGCTTGGGCGGGTTGGGAGGAGAGACCCAGTACTTC.

The J gene is TRBJ1-4, the V gene TRBV6-6; D remains unclear. This CDR3 has 12 amino acids. Germline CDR1 and CDR2: MNHNY and SVGAGI (reference sequence). The V and J ends lost 0 bases and 14 bases respectively, with 10 bases between them. CDR3 sequence: CASSYSIYGLFF. For the CDR3, the DNA is TGTGCCAGCAGTTACTCGATCTACGGGCTGTTTTTT.